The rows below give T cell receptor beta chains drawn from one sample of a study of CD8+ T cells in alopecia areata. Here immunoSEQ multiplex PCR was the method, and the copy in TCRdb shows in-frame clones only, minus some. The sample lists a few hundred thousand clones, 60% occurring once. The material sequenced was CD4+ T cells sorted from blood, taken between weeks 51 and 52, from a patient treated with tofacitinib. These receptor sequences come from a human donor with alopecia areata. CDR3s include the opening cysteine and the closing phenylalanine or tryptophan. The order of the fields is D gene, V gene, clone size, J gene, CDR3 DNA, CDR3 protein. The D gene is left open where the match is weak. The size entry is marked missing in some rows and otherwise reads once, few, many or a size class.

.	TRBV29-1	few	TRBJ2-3	TGCAGCGTTGATACGGGGACAGATACGCAGTATTTT	CSVDTGTDTQYF
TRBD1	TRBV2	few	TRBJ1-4	TGTGCCAGCAGTTACCAGGGGGCGGGTACTAATGAAAAACTGTTTTTT	CASSYQGAGTNEKLFF
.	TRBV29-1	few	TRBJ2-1	TGCAGCGTGGCGACAGGTGATGAGCAGTTCTTC	CSVATGDEQFF
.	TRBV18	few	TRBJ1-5	TGTGCCAGCTCCCGGTGGTCCGGGACACCCAAGGGGCAGCCCCAGCATTTT	CASSRWSGTPKGQPQHF
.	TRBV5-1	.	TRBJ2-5	TGCGCCAGCAGCTTGGCCCAGGAGTTACAAGAGACCCAGTACTTC	CASSLAQELQETQYF
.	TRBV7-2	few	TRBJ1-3	TGTGCCAGCAGCTTACTGAGTAACACCATATATTTT	CASSLLSNTIYF
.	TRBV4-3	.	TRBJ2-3	TGCGCCAGCAGCCAAGCGCCAGGGGTAGACGCAGATACGCAGTATTTT	CASSQAPGVDADTQYF
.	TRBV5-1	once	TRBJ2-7	TGCGCCAGCAGCTTGGTTGGGGGGCCTTACGAGCAGTACTTC	CASSLVGGPYEQYF
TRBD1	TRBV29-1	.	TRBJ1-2	TGCAGCGTTGGGGACAGCCGTGGCTACACCTTC	CSVGDSRGYTF
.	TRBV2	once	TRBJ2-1	TGTGCCAGCGTGGACAATGAGCAGTTCTTC	CASVDNEQFF
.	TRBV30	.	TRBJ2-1	TGTGCCTGCACCCAACCTAGGGACAACGAGCAGTTCTTC	CACTQPRDNEQFF
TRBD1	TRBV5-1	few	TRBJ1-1	TGCGCCAGCAGCGCGACAGGGCTGGGGGACACTGAAGCTTTCTTT	CASSATGLGDTEAFF
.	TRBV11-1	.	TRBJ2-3	TGTGCCAGCACTCATGCGGCGGTAGGGACAGATACGCAGTATTTT	CASTHAAVGTDTQYF
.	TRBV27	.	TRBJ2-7	TGTGCCAGCAGTTTAATATCTGGGATCGGCCACGAGCAGTACTTC	CASSLISGIGHEQYF
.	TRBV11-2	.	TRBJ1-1	TGTGCCAGCAGCTTTACCCAGTCTGAAGCTTTCTTT	CASSFTQSEAFF
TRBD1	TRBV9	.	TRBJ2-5	TGTGCCAGCAGCGTGACAGGGGGTGGACAGACCCAGTACTTC	CASSVTGGGQTQYF
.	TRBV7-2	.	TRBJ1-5	TGTGCCAGCAGCGCACGTAGGAGCAATCAGCCCCAGCATTTT	CASSARRSNQPQHF
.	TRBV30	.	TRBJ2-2	TGTGCCTGGAGCGCACGGGGGCGCACCGGGGAGCTGTTTTTT	CAWSARGRTGELFF
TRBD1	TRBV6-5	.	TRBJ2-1	TGTGCCAGCAGTTATTATAGTGGGACAGGGAGCAATGAGCAGTTCTTC	CASSYYSGTGSNEQFF
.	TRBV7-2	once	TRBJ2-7	TGTGCCAGCAGCTTCTCCAGGGGTGGTTACGAGCAGTACTTC	CASSFSRGGYEQYF
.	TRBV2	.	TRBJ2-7	TGTGCCAGCAGTCGGACCCCCCTGCGTAGGGAGCAGTACTTC	CASSRTPLRREQYF
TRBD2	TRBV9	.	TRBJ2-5	TGTGCCAGCAGCGAGGGGACTAGCGGGGGGGCGCAAGAGACCCAGTACTTC	CASSEGTSGGAQETQYF
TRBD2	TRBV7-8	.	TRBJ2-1	TGTGCCAGCAGCTCACACGGGGGGGCCTCCTACAATGAGCAGTTCTTC	CASSSHGGASYNEQFF
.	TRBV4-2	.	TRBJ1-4	TGTGCCAGCAGCCAAGATCTAGCCGAAGGGAATGAAAAACTGTTTTTT	CASSQDLAEGNEKLFF
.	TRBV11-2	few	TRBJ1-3	TGTGCCAGCAGTGCGGACAGCTCTGGAAACACCATATATTTT	CASSADSSGNTIYF
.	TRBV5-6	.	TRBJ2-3	TGTGCCAGCAGCTTCCAGTCCACAGATACGCAGTATTTT	CASSFQSTDTQYF
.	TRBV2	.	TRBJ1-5	TGTGCCAGCAGGGGACCGGGGGGTCAGCCCCAGCATTTT	CASRGPGGQPQHF
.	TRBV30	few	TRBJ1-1	TGTGCCTGGATGGAGTATTATGGGCAGTTGAACACTGAAGCTTTCTTT	CAWMEYYGQLNTEAFF
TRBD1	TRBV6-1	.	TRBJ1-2	TGTGCCAGCAGTTCGGGTCAGGGGGGAGACTATGGCTACACCTTC	CASSSGQGGDYGYTF
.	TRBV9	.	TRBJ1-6	TGTGCCAGCAGCGTAGATGGCAGGGGTTCACCCCTCCACTTT	CASSVDGRGSPLHF
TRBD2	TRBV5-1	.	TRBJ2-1	TGCGCCAGCAGCTTGGAGCGGGGGTCAGGTGAGCAGTTCTTC	CASSLERGSGEQFF
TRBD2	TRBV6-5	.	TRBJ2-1	TGTGCCAGCAGTTACACTAGCGGGGGGGCTTTTGAGCAGTTCTTC	CASSYTSGGAFEQFF
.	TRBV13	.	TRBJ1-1	TGTGCCAGCAGCCCCCGGCGCCCCACTGAAGCTTTCTTT	CASSPRRPTEAFF
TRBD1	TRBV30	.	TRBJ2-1	TGTGCCTGGAGTGCCGACAGGGGTGAGCAGTTCTTC	CAWSADRGEQFF
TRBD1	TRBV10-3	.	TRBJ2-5	TGTGCCATCAGGGACAGGGAAGAGACCCAGTACTTC	CAIRDREETQYF
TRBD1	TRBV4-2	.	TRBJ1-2	TGTGCCAGCAGCCAAGGAGTGGGGACAGGGCGGGGAGGCTACACCTTC	CASSQGVGTGRGGYTF
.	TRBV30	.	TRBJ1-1	TGTGCCTGGAGCCGACCGGAGGTGGTGGGCACTGAAGCTTTCTTT	CAWSRPEVVGTEAFF
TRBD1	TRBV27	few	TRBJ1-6	TGTGCCAGCAGTTCTTTCGGGACAGGGGGGGGATATTCACCCCTCCACTTT	CASSSFGTGGGYSPLHF
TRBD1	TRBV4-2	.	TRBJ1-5	TGTGCCAGCAGCCAAGACGGGACAGGGCCCCCAAATCAGCCCCAGCATTTT	CASSQDGTGPPNQPQHF
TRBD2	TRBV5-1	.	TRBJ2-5	TGCGCCAGCAGTTTTGGGACTAGCGGGGCCCAAGAGACCCAGTACTTC	CASSFGTSGAQETQYF
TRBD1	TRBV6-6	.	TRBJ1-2	TGTGCCAGCAGTTACGGGACAGGGGGCCATGGCTACACCTTC	CASSYGTGGHGYTF
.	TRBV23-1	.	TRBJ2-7	TGCGCCAGCAGTCAAGTTCTAACACACTACGAGCAGTACTTC	CASSQVLTHYEQYF
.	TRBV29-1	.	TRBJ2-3	TGCAGCGTTGAAGAGGACACAAGCACAGATACGCAGTATTTT	CSVEEDTSTDTQYF
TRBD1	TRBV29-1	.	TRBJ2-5	TGCACCGTCGGGGACAGGGGGGAGACCCAGTACTTC	CTVGDRGETQYF
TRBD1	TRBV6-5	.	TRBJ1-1	TGTGCCAGCAGTTACGATGGGACAGGGGGAGCTTTCTTT	CASSYDGTGGAFF
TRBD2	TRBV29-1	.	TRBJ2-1	TGCAGCTCGTTAGCGGGTGCCAAAGGGAATGAGCAGTTCTTC	CSSLAGAKGNEQFF
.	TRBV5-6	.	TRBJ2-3	TGTGCCAGCAGCTTGAATGGGGGGCGCACAGATACGCAGTATTTT	CASSLNGGRTDTQYF
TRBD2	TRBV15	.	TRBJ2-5	TGTGCCACCAGCAGAGCCCGCGGACTAGCGGTAGAGACCCAGTACTTC	CATSRARGLAVETQYF
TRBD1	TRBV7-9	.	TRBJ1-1	TGTGCCAGCAGCTTGCAGGGGGGGATTTCTGAAGCTTTCTTT	CASSLQGGISEAFF
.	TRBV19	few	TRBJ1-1	TGTGCCAGCAGTCACAGGGTACTCACTGAAGCTTTCTTT	CASSHRVLTEAFF
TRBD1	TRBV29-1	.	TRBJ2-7	TGCAGCGCTCGGGGACAGGGCCACGAGCAGTACTTC	CSARGQGHEQYF
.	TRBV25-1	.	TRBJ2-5	TGTGCCAGCAGTGGGTCCGACTTCAGAGAGACCCAGTACTTC	CASSGSDFRETQYF
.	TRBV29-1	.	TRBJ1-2	TGCAGCGTTGTTTCAGGTGCCCTTGGGTATGGCTACACCTTC	CSVVSGALGYGYTF
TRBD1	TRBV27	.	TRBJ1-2	TGTGCCAGCACCGTTAGGGGGGACAGGGGACGGCCGGGGAACTATGGCTACACCTTC	CASTVRGDRGRPGNYGYTF
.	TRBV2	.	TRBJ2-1	TGTGCCAGCAGTGAGACAGCTTACAATGAGCAGTTCTTC	CASSETAYNEQFF
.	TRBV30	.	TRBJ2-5	TGTGCCTGGAGTGATGGGACCCCTGGGGCCCAGTACTTC	CAWSDGTPGAQYF
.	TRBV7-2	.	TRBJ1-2	TGTGCCAGCAGCTCCTACTCTCAGGGACCCTATGGCTACACCTTC	CASSSYSQGPYGYTF